The 16 T cell receptor beta chains listed next were all sequenced from one sample in a study of Graves' ophthalmopathy and Graves' hyperthyroidism. The authors amplified TCR beta CDR3 regions from RNA transcripts. Second-round multiplex PCR followed a first-round RT-PCR using HTBI primers. One entry per CDR3 protein results from TCRdb running MiXCR on the multiplex PCR reads. The profile shows 500,000 to 600,000 distinct CDR3 sequences, less than 40% of them singletons. The sequencing sample was made of peripheral blood or thyroid tissue (not recorded which). The source of these receptors is an adult man with Graves' hyperthyroidism.

This clonotype was observed at least ten times. This may be a read error: a much more frequent sequence differs by one nucleotide. The V call is TRBV27, the J call TRBJ1-2; D may be TRBD1 (5 bases). Germline V gene lookup returns CDR1 MNHEY and CDR2 SMNVEV (reference sequence). CDR3 length equals 12 residues. V lost 6 bases and J lost 3, with 8 bases in between. In nucleotides, the CDR3 is TGTGCCAGCAGAGACAGTTACTATGGCTACACCTTC. This sequence encodes CASRDSYYGYTF.

This clonotype appeared a few times. The V call is TRBV30, the J call TRBJ1-2; 7 bases are a match to TRBD1. The length of the CDR3 is 13 residues. Trimming cost V 2 bases and J 7 bases; bases outside gene matches: 7. The germline gives CDR1 GTSNPN, CDR2 SVGIG (reference sequence). As DNA, the CDR3 is TGTGCCTGGAGTCGTGACAGGGTGTTTGGCTACACCTTC. This encodes CAWSRDRVFGYTF.

The rearrangement joins TRBV29-1 to TRBJ2-5; the D gene is possibly TRBD2 (6 bases). This CDR3 contains 12 residues. The V end was cut by 6 bases, the J end by 2 bases, with 10 bases between. CDR1 is SQVTM, CDR2 ANQGSEA, per germline. The CDR3: CSVGGPQETQYF. The CDR3 DNA sequence: TGCAGCGTGGGGGGACCGCAAGAGACCCAGTACTTC.

The table lists this clonotype with a few counts. For the CDR3, the DNA is TGTGCCAGCAGCCAAGGGTTGGTAGGAAGGAACCACGCTGAAGCTTTCTTT. Residues: CASSQGLVGRNHAEAFF. The V call is TRBV3-1, the J call TRBJ1-1; D gene ambiguous. The CDR3 runs 17 residues. The ends were cut back, 1 base at V and 6 bases at J, with 21 bases in the middle. From germline, CDR1 is LGHDT and CDR2 YNNKEL (reference sequence).

This clonotype was counted ten times or more. The rearrangement uses TRBV6-2 or TRBV6-3 and TRBJ1-1, with D uncertain. V lost 10 bases to trimming and J lost 1 base, with 13 bases between them. Germline assignment: CDR1 MNHEY and CDR2 SVGEGT. CDR3 length: 13 amino acids. This chain's CDR3 is CATLDRPNTEAFF. The CDR3 nucleotides read TGTGCCACCTTGGACCGGCCGAACACTGAAGCTTTCTTT.

This clonotype has ten or more counts. The rearrangement joins TRBV14 to TRBJ2-7; D may correspond to TRBD1 or TRBD2 (5 bases each). This CDR3 comprises 15 residues. The V and J ends lost 4 bases and 3 bases respectively, with 16 bases between them. Germline CDR1 and CDR2: SGHDN and FVKESK. CDR3 region: CASSRLPEGFYEQYF. The CDR3 DNA reads TGTGCCAGCAGCCGACTCCCAGAGGGGTTCTACGAGCAGTACTTC.

This clonotype was seen many times. J is TRBJ1-6 and V is TRBV7-9; D is perhaps TRBD1 (5 bases). Between the trimmed V and J ends, which lost 5 bases and 10 bases, there was a span of 15 bases. Germline assignment: CDR1 SEHNR and CDR2 FQNEAQ (reference sequence). This CDR3 region has 14 residues. The CDR3 DNA is TGTGCCAGCAGCCCGCATCAGGGTTTATCACCCCTCCACTTT. This encodes CASSPHQGLSPLHF.

Many counts were recorded for this clonotype. The CDR3 reads CASSQGLAGGHQYF. The CDR3 nucleotides are TGTGCCAGCAGCCAAGGACTAGCGGGGGGGCATCAGTACTTC. V is TRBV14 and J is TRBJ2-7; 14 bases line up with TRBD2. CDR3 size: 14 residues. J gave up 10 bases and V 1 base, and 3 bases lay outside the gene matches. Per the germline V gene, CDR1 is SGHDN and CDR2 is FVKESK.

This clonotype was seen repeatedly, ten times or more. The chain combines TRBV29-1 with TRBJ2-2; D remains unclear. V lost 8 bases, J lost 0 bases, and 7 bases lay in between. CDR1 and CDR2 (germline): SQVTM, ANQGSEA. The CDR3 extends over 12 amino acids. As DNA, the CDR3 is TGCAGCTTCAGACCGAACACCGGGGAGCTGTTTTTT. Translating it yields CSFRPNTGELFF.

The chain carries TRBV5-5 and TRBJ1-2; D is uncertain. Germline V gene data show CDR1 as SGHKS and CDR2 as YYEKEE (reference sequence). The CDR3 is made up of 15 amino acids. V gave up 1 base and J gave up 4 bases, with 14 bases separating them. CDR3 sequence (DNA): TGTGCCAGCAGCTTGTCTTTTTTTACCAGCTATGGCTACACCTTC. It is translated as CASSLSFFTSYGYTF.

On this clonotype itself: Possible read error: a much larger clone is one base away. The final CDR3 position lacks the conserved phenylalanine or tryptophan, pointing to a likely read error. This rearrangement joins TRBV14 to TRBJ1-6; D remains unclear. The CDR3 loop spans 15 amino acids. The V end lost 1 base, the J end lost 5 bases, and 9 bases lay between the germline ends. Germline CDR1 and CDR2: SGHDN and FVKESK. In DNA, the CDR3 is TGTGCCAGCAGCCAAGCTAACCTAAATAATTCACCCCTCCACCTT. It specifies CASSQANLNNSPLHL.

The CDR3 DNA is TGTGCCAGTAGTGCCTACTTTTACGAGCAGTACTTC. Protein sequence: CASSAYFYEQYF. The V call is TRBV19, the J call TRBJ2-7, with D unclear. Trimming took off 5 bases at V and 4 bases at J, with 9 bases between the two ends. The length of the CDR3 is 12 residues. Germline values: CDR1 LNHDA, CDR2 SQIVND (reference sequence).

This clonotype appeared many times. The chain employs TRBV9 and TRBJ1-2; D is uncertain. CDR1 is SGDLS and CDR2 is YYNGEE in the germline V gene. V dropped 1 base and J dropped 6 bases, with 16 bases sitting between them. The CDR3 is 15 amino acids. The CDR3 loop is CASSVTPGSIHGYTF. The CDR3, as DNA: TGTGCCAGCAGCGTAACCCCGGGTTCAATACATGGCTACACCTTC.

Remarks on this clonotype: With a much larger clone just one base away, this may be a read error. The final CDR3 position lacks the conserved phenylalanine or tryptophan, pointing to a likely read error. The V call is TRBV12-3 or TRBV12-4, the J call TRBJ1-2; D possibly corresponds to TRBD1 (6 bases). V gave up 1 base and J gave up 4 bases, with 7 bases separating them. The CDR3 has 13 amino acids. The CDR3 coding sequence is TGTGCCAGCAGTTTAGACAGGGTCTATGGCTACACCCTC. It codes for CASSLDRVYGYTL.

V and J are TRBV5-1 and TRBJ2-7, with 12 bases identical to TRBD1. V was clipped by 0 bases and J by 4 bases; unmatched bases: 11. The CDR3 is made up of 18 amino acids. CDR1 and CDR2 (germline): SGHRS, YFSETQ. The CDR3 bases are TGCGCCAGCAGCTTGGCCGGGACAGGGGGCTCGGTTAAGTACGAGCAGTACTTC. This codes for CASSLAGTGGSVKYEQYF.

The sample holds many counts of this clonotype. J is TRBJ1-1 and V is TRBV2; D is undetermined. Germline loops: CDR1 SNHLY, CDR2 FYNNEI. The germline V and J ends were trimmed by 7 bases and 2 bases, with 14 bases remaining between them. The length of the CDR3 is 14 residues. The CDR3 sequence: CASKGQALNTEAFF. In nucleotides, the CDR3 is TGTGCCAGCAAAGGCCAGGCTCTCAACACTGAAGCTTTCTTT.